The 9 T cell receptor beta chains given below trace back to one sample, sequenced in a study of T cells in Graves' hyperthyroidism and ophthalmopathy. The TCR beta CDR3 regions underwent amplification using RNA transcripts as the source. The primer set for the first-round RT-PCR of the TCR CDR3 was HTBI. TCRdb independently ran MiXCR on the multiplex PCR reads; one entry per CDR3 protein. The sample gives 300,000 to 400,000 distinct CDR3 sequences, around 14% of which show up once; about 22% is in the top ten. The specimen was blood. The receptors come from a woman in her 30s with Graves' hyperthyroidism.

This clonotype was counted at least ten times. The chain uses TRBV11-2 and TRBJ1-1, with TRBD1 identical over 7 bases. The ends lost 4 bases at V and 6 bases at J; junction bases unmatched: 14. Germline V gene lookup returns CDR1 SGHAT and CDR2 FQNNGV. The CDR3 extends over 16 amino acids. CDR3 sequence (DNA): TGTGCCAGCAGCTCCCAGACCAAACAGGGGAGCCCTGAAGCTTTCTTT. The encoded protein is CASSSQTKQGSPEAFF.

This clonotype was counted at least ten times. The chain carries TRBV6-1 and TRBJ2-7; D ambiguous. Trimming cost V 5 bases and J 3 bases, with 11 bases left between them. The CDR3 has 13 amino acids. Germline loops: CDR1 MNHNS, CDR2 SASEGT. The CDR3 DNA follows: TGTGCCAGCAGTATCGCAGGCCTCTACGAGCAGTACTTC. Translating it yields CASSIAGLYEQYF.

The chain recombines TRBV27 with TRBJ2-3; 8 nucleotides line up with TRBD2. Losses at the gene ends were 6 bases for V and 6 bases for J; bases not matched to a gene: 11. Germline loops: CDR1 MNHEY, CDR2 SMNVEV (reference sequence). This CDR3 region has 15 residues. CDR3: CASSQSERERDTQYF. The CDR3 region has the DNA TGTGCCAGCAGCCAAAGCGAGCGGGAGAGGGATACGCAGTATTTT.

CDR3 in DNA: TGTGCCAGCAGGCGCCCGGGCTATGGCTACACCTTC. It specifies CASRRPGYGYTF. The V gene is TRBV28, the J gene TRBJ1-2; D gene unclear. Trimming left V 6 bases short and J 4 bases short, with 9 bases between. The length of the CDR3 is 12 residues. CDR1 MDHEN and CDR2 SYDVKM come from the germline V gene.

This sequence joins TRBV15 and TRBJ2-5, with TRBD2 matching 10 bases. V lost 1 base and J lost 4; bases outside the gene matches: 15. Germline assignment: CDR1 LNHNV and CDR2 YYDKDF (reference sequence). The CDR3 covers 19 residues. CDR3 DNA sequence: TGTGCCACCAGCAGAGTTTCGGGGCTAGCGGGAGCCTCGGGAGAGACCCAGTACTTC. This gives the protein CATSRVSGLAGASGETQYF.

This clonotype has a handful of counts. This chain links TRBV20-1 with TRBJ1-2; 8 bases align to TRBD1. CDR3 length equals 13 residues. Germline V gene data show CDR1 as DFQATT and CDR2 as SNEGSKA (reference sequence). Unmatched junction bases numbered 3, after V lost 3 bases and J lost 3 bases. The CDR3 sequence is CSASKTGDYGYTF. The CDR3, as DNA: TGCAGTGCTAGCAAGACAGGGGACTATGGCTACACCTTC.

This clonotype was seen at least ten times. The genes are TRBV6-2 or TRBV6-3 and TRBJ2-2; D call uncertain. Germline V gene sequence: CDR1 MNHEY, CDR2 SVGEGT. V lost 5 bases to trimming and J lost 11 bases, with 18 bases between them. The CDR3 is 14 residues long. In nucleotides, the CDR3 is TGTGCCAGCAGTCCCTCGGCGAGCACGGGCGAGCTGTTTTTT. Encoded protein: CASSPSASTGELFF.

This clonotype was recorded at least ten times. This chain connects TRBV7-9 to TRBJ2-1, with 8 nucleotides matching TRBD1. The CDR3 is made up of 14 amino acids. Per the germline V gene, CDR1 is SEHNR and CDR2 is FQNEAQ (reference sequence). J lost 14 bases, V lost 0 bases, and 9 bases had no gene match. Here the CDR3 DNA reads TGTGCCAGCAGCTTAGCAAGGACAGGGTCCGTGGAGTTCTTC. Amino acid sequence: CASSLARTGSVEFF. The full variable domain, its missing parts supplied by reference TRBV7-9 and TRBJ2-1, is DTGVSQNPRHKITKRGQNVTFRCDPISEHNRLYWYRQTLGQGPEFLTYFQNEAQLEKSRLLSDRFSAERPKGSFSTLEIQRTEQGDSAMYLCASSLARTGSVEFFGPGTRLTVL.

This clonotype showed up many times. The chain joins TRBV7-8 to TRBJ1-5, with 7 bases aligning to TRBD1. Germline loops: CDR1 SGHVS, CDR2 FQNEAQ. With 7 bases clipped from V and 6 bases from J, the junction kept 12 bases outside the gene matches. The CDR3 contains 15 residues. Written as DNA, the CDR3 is TGTGCCAGCATCCCAACAGGGGAATTCCGTCAGCCCCAGCATTTT. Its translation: CASIPTGEFRQPQHF.